What follows are 16 T cell receptor beta chains derived from one specimen sequenced in a study of early T cells in non-severe SARS-CoV-2 infection. A single record per CDR3 protein comes from TCRdb applying MiXCR to the 5' RACE reads. The table shows about 79,000 distinct CDR3 sequences, with around 14% occurring only once. Material: whole blood. The receptors stem from an adult who was a healthcare worker with PCR-confirmed SARS-CoV-2 infection or an uninfected control (not recorded which).

This clonotype was detected a few times. The DNA for the CDR3 is TGTGCCAGCAGTGAACCCTTAGGGACTATCTATGGCTACACCTTC. Translation gives CASSEPLGTIYGYTF. The V and J genes are TRBV2 and TRBJ1-2, with D possibly TRBD1 on 5 matching bases. The germline V and J ends were trimmed by 2 bases and 4 bases, with 14 bases remaining between them. This CDR3 region has 15 residues. The germline V gene encodes CDR1 SNHLY and CDR2 FYNNEI.

The gene calls are TRBV12-3 or TRBV12-4 and TRBJ1-1; tentative D call: TRBD1 (5 bases). This CDR3 has 14 amino acids. The ends were cut back, 4 bases at V and 1 base at J, with 10 bases in the middle. The CDR3 protein is CASSSGFGNTEAFF. CDR3 bases: TGTGCCAGCAGTTCAGGGTTCGGGAACACTGAAGCTTTCTTT.

The rearrangement links TRBV4-1 to TRBJ2-2; no definite D call. The CDR3 sequence is 16 residues long. V dropped 0 bases and J dropped 1 base, with 9 bases sitting between them. Germline-derived CDR1 and CDR2 are MGHRA and YSYEKL. This CDR3 reads CASSQDRRQNTGELFF. The CDR3 DNA reads TGCGCCAGCAGCCAAGATCGTAGACAGAACACCGGGGAGCTGTTTTTT.

V usage is TRBV14 and J usage is TRBJ2-1, with TRBD2 matching over 13 bases. Germline values: CDR1 SGHDN, CDR2 FVKESK. The CDR3 runs to 15 residues. Germline trimming cut 1 base from V and 10 bases from J; bases unmatched to any gene: 4. CDR3 bases: TGTGCCAGCAGCCAAGCACTAGCGGGAGGGCTAGAGCAGTTCTTC. As protein: CASSQALAGGLEQFF. The whole variable domain, filled in from reference TRBV14 and TRBJ2-1, reads EAGVTQFPSHSVIEKGQTVTLRCDPISGHDNLYWYRRVMGKEIKFLLHFVKESKQDESGMPNNRFLAERTGGTYSTLKVQPAELEDSGVYFCASSQALAGGLEQFFGPGTRLTVL.

This clonotype was found a few times. V is TRBV20-1 and J is TRBJ1-2; TRBD1 is a possible D gene (5 bases). CDR3 size: 13 residues. Germline-derived CDR1 and CDR2 are DFQATT and SNEGSKA (reference sequence). Trimming cost V 6 bases and J 5 bases, with 16 bases left between them. The CDR3 sequence: CSAPPLGLYGYTF. CDR3 coding DNA: TGCAGTGCCCCTCCCTTGGGGCTTTATGGCTACACCTTC.

The genes are TRBV25-1 and TRBJ1-1; 7 positions agree with TRBD1. The CDR3 runs 15 residues. Losses at the gene ends were 5 bases for V and 4 bases for J; bases not matched to a gene: 10. The germline V gene has CDR1 MGHDK and CDR2 SYGVNS. The CDR3 reads CASSLLTGWGTEAFF. The CDR3 nucleotides read TGTGCCAGCAGTCTACTGACAGGGTGGGGCACTGAAGCTTTCTTT.

The genes are TRBV29-1 and TRBJ2-7, with D possibly matching TRBD1 (5 bases). Per the germline V gene, CDR1 is SQVTM and CDR2 is ANQGSEA. V was trimmed by 2 bases and J by 7 bases, leaving 9 bases between them. This CDR3 region has 11 residues. The DNA of the CDR3 is TGCAGCGTTGAAATCCCAGGGGAGCAGTACTTC. Its protein product is CSVEIPGEQYF.

This clonotype turned up a few times. V gene TRBV27 combines with J gene TRBJ2-7; 10 bases map to TRBD2. Trimming removed 4 bases from V and 0 bases from J; junction bases left unmatched: 12. Germline loops: CDR1 MNHEY, CDR2 SMNVEV (reference sequence). This CDR3 spans 18 amino acids. The CDR3 here is CASSYPGLASLSSYEQYF. The DNA of the CDR3 is TGTGCCAGCAGTTACCCGGGACTAGCGAGTTTAAGCTCCTACGAGCAGTACTTC.

This clonotype was detected a few times. The chain recombines TRBV5-1 with TRBJ1-6, with 12 bases fitting TRBD1. CDR1 is SGHRS and CDR2 is YFSETQ in the germline V gene. The CDR3 contains 16 residues. Germline trimming cut 4 bases from V and 6 bases from J; bases unmatched to any gene: 5. The CDR3 DNA sequence: TGCGCCAGCAGCCCGGGACAGGGGGCATTTAATTCACCCCTCCACTTT. Protein sequence: CASSPGQGAFNSPLHF.

This clonotype occurred a few times. J is TRBJ2-7 and V is TRBV10-3; D assignment may be TRBD1 or TRBD2 (5 bases each). V was pared by 8 bases and J by 5 bases, with 10 bases between. Per germline, CDR1 ENHRY and CDR2 SYGVKD. The CDR3 runs 11 residues. CDR3 in DNA: TGTGCCATCGGGGACCTCAACGAGCAGTACTTC. Protein sequence: CAIGDLNEQYF.

The chain has TRBV5-1 and TRBJ2-3; TRBD1 might be the D (5 bases). The length of the CDR3 is 14 residues. Germline lookup yields CDR1 SGHRS and CDR2 YFSETQ. Trimming stripped 3 bases from V and 8 bases from J, with 16 bases between. The CDR3 DNA is TGCGCCAGCAGCTCGTTAACAGGCGCCGGTACGCAGTATTTT. Its protein product is CASSSLTGAGTQYF.

There are many counts of this clonotype. The chain joins TRBV3-1 to TRBJ2-7; 8 bases agree with TRBD2. Germline loops: CDR1 LGHDT, CDR2 YNNKEL (reference sequence). This CDR3 spans 12 amino acids. V lost 5 bases, J lost 9 bases, and 6 bases stayed unmatched. The CDR3 DNA sequence: TGTGCCAGCAGCTTCTCGACTAGCGTGCAGTACTTC. Protein sequence: CASSFSTSVQYF.

This clonotype was recorded many times. The chain is built from TRBV7-8 and TRBJ2-1; 8 bases map to TRBD2. With V trimmed by 5 bases and J by 9 bases, 12 bases remained unmatched. The CDR3 is 15 residues long. CDR1 is SGHVS, CDR2 FQNEAQ, per germline. Here the CDR3 reads CASSGSAGEPSEQFF. CDR3 sequence (DNA): TGTGCCAGCAGCGGTTCAGCGGGGGAGCCTAGTGAGCAGTTCTTC.

DNA of the CDR3: TGTGCCAGCAGTGTACAGGGGGAAGGAGGCTACACCTTC. Residues: CASSVQGEGGYTF. This chain joins TRBV6-1 and TRBJ1-2, with 8 positions matching TRBD1. Losses at the gene ends were 4 bases for V and 8 bases for J; bases not matched to a gene: 6. The CDR3 is 13 residues long. From germline, CDR1 is MNHNS and CDR2 SASEGT.

This chain links TRBV29-1 with TRBJ2-3, with D hard to call. The CDR3 extends over 12 amino acids. Per germline, CDR1 SQVTM and CDR2 ANQGSEA. V lost 3 bases and J lost 1, with 5 bases in between. The CDR3 nucleotides read TGCAGCGTTGATGAGGGCACAGATACGCAGTATTTT. Translating it yields CSVDEGTDTQYF.

This clonotype appeared a few times. The chain is built from TRBV6-6 and TRBJ1-4; no definite D call. The germline gives CDR1 MNHNY, CDR2 SVGAGI (reference sequence). This CDR3 contains 15 residues. V dropped 5 bases and J dropped 4 bases, with 14 bases sitting between them. Here the CDR3 reads CASSTRARLNEKLFF. DNA for the CDR3: TGTGCCAGCAGTACCCGGGCACGGCTTAATGAAAAACTGTTTTTT.